These 31 T cell receptor beta chains share one sample of origin, sequenced in a study of shared clonotypes between healthy human individuals. TCRdb's copy holds only in-frame clones and misses some; the assay was immunoSEQ multiplex PCR. The sample lists approximately 460,000 clones; around 77% were seen once. The sequenced sample was PBMCs. The receptor source for this set is a woman aged 40-49 years in good health. Some clones in this sample may be carry-over from other donors' samples.

In its sample, this clone was seen many times. The sample carries other DNA sequences with the same CDR3. The chain links TRBV9 to TRBJ2-1; 7 nucleotides line up with TRBD2. This CDR3 has 13 amino acids. CDR1 SGDLS and CDR2 YYNGEE come from the germline V gene. The junction had 4 bases not matched to a gene; V was cut back by 0 bases and J by 10 bases. The CDR3 spells CASSVVGAGEQFF. As DNA, the CDR3 is TGTGCCAGCAGCGTAGTAGGAGCGGGAGAGCAGTTCTTC.

Only one count was recorded for this clone. The CDR3 sequence is CASSKVGGVTGELFF. For the CDR3, the DNA is TGTGCCAGCAGTAAAGTGGGGGGAGTCACCGGGGAGCTGTTTTTT. V is TRBV11-2 and J is TRBJ2-2, with D perhaps matching TRBD2 (6 bases). V dropped 6 bases and J dropped 4 bases, with 15 bases sitting between them. The germline V gene encodes CDR1 SGHAT and CDR2 FQNNGV. This CDR3 contains 15 residues. The full variable domain, with the rest looked up from reference TRBV11-2 and TRBJ2-2, is EAGVAQSPRYKIIEKRQSVAFWCNPISGHATLYWYQQILGQGPKLLIQFQNNGVVDDSQLPKDRFSAERLKGVDSTLKIQPAKLEDSAVYLCASSKVGGVTGELFFGEGSRLTVL.

This clone showed up just a few times. The rearrangement links TRBV11-3 to TRBJ2-3; D gene ambiguous. The CDR3 runs to 12 residues. The germline V and J ends were trimmed by 5 bases and 8 bases, with 11 bases remaining between them. Germline V gives CDR1 SGHNT, CDR2 YENEEA. CDR3 sequence (DNA): TGTGCCAGCAGCCCGGATGGCGTTACGCAGTATTTT. Translating gives CASSPDGVTQYF.

The rearrangement links TRBV4-1 to TRBJ1-5; TRBD1 might be the D (6 bases). CDR1 and CDR2 from the germline V gene are MGHRA and YSYEKL. The V gene lost 1 base and the J gene lost 0 bases, with 10 bases spanning the gap. This CDR3 comprises 16 residues. CDR3 sequence: CASSQGTADSNQPQHF. The CDR3 DNA follows: TGCGCCAGCAGCCAAGGGACAGCTGATAGCAATCAGCCCCAGCATTTT.

About this clone itself: A far larger clone lies a single base away; this is likely a read error. The V gene is TRBV6-6, the J gene TRBJ1-5; D uncertain. Germline CDR1 is MNHNY and CDR2 is SVGAGI (reference sequence). This CDR3 comprises 15 residues. The V gene lost 2 bases and the J gene lost 7 bases, with 15 bases spanning the gap. The CDR3 region has the DNA TGTGCCAGCAGTTACCCCTCGGGTGGTGGACAGCCCCAGCATTTT. Its translation: CASSYPSGGGQPQHF.

This clone was seen once. This chain uses TRBV19 with TRBJ1-2, with TRBD1 identical over 7 bases. CDR1 is LNHDA, CDR2 SQIVND, per germline (reference sequence). CDR3 length: 15 amino acids. The V segment lost 4 bases and the J segment 4 bases; nucleotides outside the gene matches: 9. CDR3: CASSNTGDLLYGYTF. CDR3 nucleotide sequence: TGTGCCAGTAGTAATACAGGGGACCTACTCTATGGCTACACCTTC.

This sequence joins TRBV2 and TRBJ2-5; D is possibly TRBD1 (7 bases). Trimming stripped 7 bases from V and 5 bases from J, with 11 bases between. The CDR3 consists of 12 residues. Germline V gives CDR1 SNHLY, CDR2 FYNNEI. The CDR3 DNA is TGTGCCAGCATGACAGGGAGGGAGACCCAGTACTTC. Its translation is CASMTGRETQYF.

Concerning this clone itself: A read error is likely here: a far larger clone is one base away. This chain connects TRBV7-2 to TRBJ1-5; D uncertain. CDR1 and CDR2 (germline): SGHTA, FQGNSA. The CDR3 totals 13 residues. The V gene lost 8 bases and the J gene lost 8 bases, with 16 bases spanning the gap. In DNA form, the CDR3 reads TGTGCCAGCGGCACGGACCGAGTGAAGCCCCAGCATTTT. Protein sequence: CASGTDRVKPQHF. Full variable domain (remainder filled in from reference TRBV7-2 and TRBJ1-5): GAGVSQSPSNKVTEKGKDVELRCDPISGHTALYWYRQSLGQGLEFLIYFQGNSAPDKSGLPSDRFSAERTGGSVSTLTIQRTQQEDSAVYLCASGTDRVKPQHFGDGTRLSIL.

This clone was detected ten times or more. This sample includes further DNA sequences coding for the same CDR3. This chain joins TRBV7-9 and TRBJ2-7; either TRBD1 or TRBD2 may supply D (5 bases each). Germline values: CDR1 SEHNR, CDR2 FQNEAQ (reference sequence). The CDR3 extends over 14 amino acids. V lost 3 bases to trimming and J lost 0 bases, with 9 bases between them. CDR3 protein: CASSLGRSSYEQYF. The CDR3 nucleotides are TGTGCCAGCAGCTTGGGACGGAGCTCCTACGAGCAGTACTTC. The full variable domain, with the rest looked up from reference TRBV7-9 and TRBJ2-7, is DTGVSQNPRHKITKRGQNVTFRCDPISEHNRLYWYRQTLGQGPEFLTYFQNEAQLEKSRLLSDRFSAERPKGSFSTLEIQRTEQGDSAMYLCASSLGRSSYEQYFGPGTRLTVT.

The rearrangement joins TRBV2 to TRBJ1-2, with 9 bases identical to TRBD1. V gave up 8 bases and J gave up 6 bases; unmatched junction bases: 10. The CDR3 length is 14 residues. CDR1 SNHLY and CDR2 FYNNEI come from the germline V gene. The CDR3 reads CASGLTGGSNGYTF. Here the CDR3 DNA reads TGTGCCAGCGGCCTCACAGGGGGCAGTAATGGCTACACCTTC.

This clone was counted a few times. The chain has TRBV7-9 and TRBJ2-7, with a tentative D call TRBD1 (5 bases). Germline V gene lookup returns CDR1 SEHNR and CDR2 FQNEAQ (reference sequence). The CDR3 has 13 residues. V was trimmed by 2 bases and J by 5 bases, leaving 10 bases between them. CDR3 region: CASSLQGSNEQYF. CDR3 coding DNA: TGTGCCAGCAGCTTACAGGGTTCCAACGAGCAGTACTTC.

About this clone: A far larger clone is only one base removed, so a read error is likely. J is TRBJ2-5 and V is TRBV29-1; no clear D gene. Deletions cut 6 bases from V and 2 bases from J, with 7 bases between. CDR3 length equals 11 residues. Germline assignment: CDR1 SQVTM and CDR2 ANQGSEA. CDR3 loop: CSVGKQETQYF. The CDR3 DNA reads TGCAGCGTGGGGAAACAAGAGACCCAGTACTTC. The whole variable domain, remainder taken from reference TRBV29-1 and TRBJ2-5, is SAVISQKPSRDICQRGTSLTIQCQVDSQVTMMFWYRQQPGQSLTLIATANQGSEATYESGFVIDKFPISRPNLTFSTLTVSNMSPEDSSIYLCSVGKQETQYFGPGTRLLVL.

V usage is TRBV13 and J usage is TRBJ1-2; 7 nucleotides match TRBD1. The trim removed 5 bases at V and 5 bases at J, leaving 8 bases unmatched. This CDR3 spans 14 amino acids. The V gene's germline CDR1 is PRHDT and CDR2 FYEKMQ (reference sequence). In DNA, the CDR3 is TGTGCCAGCAGCCTGGACAGGTCGATATATGGCTACACCTTC. Protein product: CASSLDRSIYGYTF.

Comment on this clone: A much larger clone is a single base away; this may be a read error. J is TRBJ2-7 and V is TRBV7-8; D is tentatively TRBD1 or TRBD2 (5 bases each). Between the trimmed V and J ends, which lost 5 bases and 5 bases, there was a span of 22 bases. The CDR3 sequence is 16 residues long. Germline loops: CDR1 SGHVS, CDR2 FQNEAQ. The CDR3 bases are TGTGCCAGCAGCCAAGACGAGGGGCAGGGCGTCGACGAGCAGTACTTC. Residues: CASSQDEGQGVDEQYF.

CDR3 bases: TGTGCCAGCAGCTTACTGGGGGACCCCTACAATGAGCAGTTCTTC. Residues: CASSLLGDPYNEQFF. The gene calls are TRBV11-3 and TRBJ2-1; D possibly uses TRBD1 or TRBD2 (5 bases each). Per germline, CDR1 SGHNT and CDR2 YENEEA. The length of the CDR3 is 15 residues. Trimming took off 2 bases at V and 2 bases at J, with 10 bases between the two ends.

This clone was detected ten times or more. The sample holds other DNA sequences that translate to the same CDR3. The genes are TRBV2 and TRBJ2-7, with a weak D call TRBD1 (6 bases). Trimming stripped 6 bases from V and 2 bases from J, with 11 bases between. This CDR3 comprises 13 residues. Germline loops: CDR1 SNHLY, CDR2 FYNNEI. In nucleotides, the CDR3 is TGTGCCAGCAGACAGGGCCCTACCTACGAGCAGTACTTC. Translating it yields CASRQGPTYEQYF. The full variable domain, its missing parts supplied by reference TRBV2 and TRBJ2-7, is EPEVTQTPSHQVTQMGQEVILRCVPISNHLYFYWYRQILGQKVEFLVSFYNNEISEKSEIFDDQFSVERPDGSNFTLKIRSTKLEDSAMYFCASRQGPTYEQYFGPGTRLTVT.

J is TRBJ1-1 and V is TRBV10-3, with a possible D match to TRBD1 (6 bases). Per the germline V gene, CDR1 is ENHRY and CDR2 is SYGVKD. The CDR3 covers 19 residues. V was pared by 0 bases and J by 0 bases, with 20 bases between. CDR3 sequence reads: CAISESMAGVPSMNTEAFF. CDR3 sequence (DNA): TGTGCCATCAGTGAGTCGATGGCAGGGGTCCCTTCTATGAACACTGAAGCTTTCTTT.

V is TRBV9 and J is TRBJ2-3; no definite D call. The CDR3 consists of 14 residues. V was shortened by 0 bases and J by 0 bases, with 5 bases between the two germline ends. CDR1 and CDR2 (germline): SGDLS, YYNGEE. The CDR3 DNA follows: TGTGCCAGCAGCGTAGGCCTTAGCACAGATACGCAGTATTTT. Translation gives CASSVGLSTDTQYF. The whole variable domain, filled in from reference TRBV9 and TRBJ2-3, reads DSGVTQTPKHLITATGQRVTLRCSPRSGDLSVYWYQQSLDQGLQFLIQYYNGEERAKGNILERFSAQQFPDLHSELNLSSLELGDSALYFCASSVGLSTDTQYFGPGTRLTVL.

The CDR3 DNA reads as TGTGCCAGCTCACCGAACGGACAGGGGACTGAAGCTTTCTTT. This encodes CASSPNGQGTEAFF. The chain has TRBV18 and TRBJ1-1; 9 bases fit TRBD1. V dropped 3 bases and J dropped 5; count of bases not matched to a gene: 4. CDR1 and CDR2 (germline): KGHSH, LQKENI. The CDR3 totals 14 residues.

The chain has TRBV5-1 and TRBJ2-3; 11 nucleotides align to TRBD2. Trimming at V came to 4 bases and at J to 1 base, leaving 5 bases not matched to a gene. The CDR3 is made up of 16 amino acids. The V gene's germline CDR1 is SGHRS and CDR2 YFSETQ. DNA for the CDR3: TGCGCCAGCAGCACCGGGACTAGCGGAGGCACAGATACGCAGTATTTT. Translation: CASSTGTSGGTDTQYF.

This clone was seen at least ten times. This chain links TRBV6-1 with TRBJ1-5; D unresolved. CDR3 length: 14 residues. V lost 7 bases to trimming and J lost 3 bases, with 13 bases between them. The germline V gene encodes CDR1 MNHNS and CDR2 SASEGT. This CDR3 reads CASTLPTYNQPQHF. CDR3 sequence (DNA): TGTGCCAGCACCCTCCCGACCTACAATCAGCCCCAGCATTTT.

Here the CDR3 DNA reads TGTGCCATCAAGGTAGCGGGAGAGTCCTACGAGCAGTACTTC. Translating it yields CAIKVAGESYEQYF. The chain recombines TRBV10-3 with TRBJ2-7; 9 bases line up with TRBD2. Germline trimming cut 7 bases from V and 1 base from J; bases unmatched to any gene: 5. Germline V gene sequence: CDR1 ENHRY, CDR2 SYGVKD. The CDR3 length is 14 residues.

The rearrangement joins TRBV5-4 to TRBJ1-1, with unresolved D. The CDR3 contains 16 residues. CDR1 and CDR2 from the germline V gene are SGHNT and YYREEE (reference sequence). V gave up 2 bases and J gave up 1 base, with 15 bases separating them. The CDR3, as DNA: TGTGCCAGCAGCTTCGGGCCACGGGGAGAGAACACTGAAGCTTTCTTT. This gives the protein CASSFGPRGENTEAFF.

The V call is TRBV6-4, the J call TRBJ2-3; perhaps TRBD2 as D (5 bases). Germline CDR1 MRHNA, CDR2 SNTAGT. Trimming left V 4 bases short and J 4 bases short, with 9 bases between. This CDR3 is built from 13 residues. The CDR3: CASSGGAADTQYF. The CDR3 DNA follows: TGTGCCAGCAGTGGGGGAGCGGCAGATACGCAGTATTTT.

Points on this clone: Since a far larger clone is one base different, this is likely a read error. V and J are TRBV5-6 and TRBJ1-2; D may be TRBD1 (6 bases). V lost 3 bases and J lost 2, with 17 bases in between. The CDR3 has 16 amino acids. CDR1 is SGHDT, CDR2 YYEEEE, per germline. CDR3 sequence reads: CASSWDGRGTNYGYTF. CDR3 nucleotide sequence: TGTGCCAGCAGCTGGGATGGACGGGGGACAAACTATGGCTACACCTTC.

The rearrangement uses TRBV9 and TRBJ2-7; 9 nucleotides match TRBD1. Germline assignment: CDR1 SGDLS and CDR2 YYNGEE. J was trimmed by 7 bases and V by 4 bases; bases with no gene match: 6. The CDR3 length is 13 residues. CDR3 nucleotide sequence: TGTGCCAGCAGCATCGGACAGGGGTCAGAGCAGTACTTC. Protein: CASSIGQGSEQYF.

There are many counts of this clone. The chain joins TRBV30 to TRBJ2-2; the D is unclear. The CDR3 loop spans 14 amino acids. Trimming cost V 2 bases and J 3 bases, with 10 bases left between them. Germline V gene sequence: CDR1 GTSNPN, CDR2 SVGIG (reference sequence). CDR3 loop: CAWSSNDYTGELFF. For the CDR3, the DNA is TGTGCCTGGAGTTCAAACGACTACACCGGGGAGCTGTTTTTT.

The V and J genes are TRBV11-2 and TRBJ2-3; D uncertain. The CDR3 consists of 15 residues. V lost 4 bases, J lost 1 base, and 12 bases lay in between. From germline, CDR1 is SGHAT and CDR2 FQNNGV. The chain's CDR3 is CASSYPMARTDTQYF. DNA of the CDR3: TGTGCCAGCAGCTACCCCATGGCGCGCACAGATACGCAGTATTTT. Variable domain in full (rest from reference TRBV11-2 and TRBJ2-3): EAGVAQSPRYKIIEKRQSVAFWCNPISGHATLYWYQQILGQGPKLLIQFQNNGVVDDSQLPKDRFSAERLKGVDSTLKIQPAKLEDSAVYLCASSYPMARTDTQYFGPGTRLTVL.

Details on this clone: The junction and the germline gene differ at one end; a read error may be behind it. V usage is TRBV7-7 and J usage is TRBJ2-5; the match to TRBD1 covers 7 bases. Germline V lookup: CDR1 SSHAT, CDR2 FNYEAQ (reference sequence). This CDR3 is built from 13 residues. The CDR3 loop reads CASSLGQEETQYF. CDR3 bases: TGTGCTAGCAGCCTAGGACAGGAAGAGACCCAGTACTTC.

On this clone: A clone one base away is much larger, so this may be a read error. This rearrangement joins TRBV5-8 to TRBJ2-1; TRBD2 agrees at 7 bases. Germline V CDR1 and CDR2: SGHTS, YDEGEE. The CDR3 is 14 amino acids. V was pared by 0 bases and J by 12 bases, with 9 bases of the junction left unmatched. The CDR3 loop reads CASSLGGREDGQFF. CDR3 DNA sequence: TGTGCCAGCAGCTTGGGGGGTCGGGAGGATGGGCAGTTCTTC.

The chain combines TRBV30 with TRBJ2-5, with a possible D match to TRBD1 (6 bases). From germline, CDR1 is GTSNPN and CDR2 SVGIG (reference sequence). Trimming stripped 5 bases from V and 1 base from J, with 17 bases between. The CDR3 runs 15 residues. The CDR3 nucleotides are TGTGCCTGGGCTGCCTCGGGACAAAGCCAAGAGACCCAGTACTTC. Protein product: CAWAASGQSQETQYF.